This T cell receptor (beta chain) stems from a study of T-cell reconstitution after alpha-beta-depleted transplantation in children. General study findings and limits: The high TCRbeta diversity at day 60 in some patients came from surviving recipient T cells and thymic progenitors. By one year post-transplant, T-cell counts and diversity largely arose from T cells that were newly produced. Expanded graft clones, several hundred of them, were reportedly the source of alpha-beta T cells about two months after transplant.

This clonotype appeared many times. Antigen specificity is unknown. Library preparation (for TCRbeta) was performed with unique molecular identifiers. TCRdb ran MiXCR on the PCR reads and lists one entry per CDR3 protein. Of about 180,000 distinct CDR3 sequences listed, roughly 11% were seen once; the top ten hold 13%. Sequencing was performed on PBMCs, taken before TCRalphabeta/CD19-depleted stem cell transplant. This TCR was recovered from a boy aged 2 to 10 with acute myeloid leukemia, due to receive a stem cell transplant.

The CDR3 DNA is TGTGCCAGCAGTTACTCTTTTTACGAGCAGTACTTC. Amino acid sequence: CASSYSFYEQYF. The V gene is TRBV6-2 or TRBV6-3, the J gene TRBJ2-7; D call uncertain. The germline CDR1 and CDR2 sequences are MNHEY and SVGEGT. This CDR3 has 12 residues. V was trimmed by 0 bases and J by 4 bases, leaving 4 bases between them.